The clone carrying this T cell receptor beta chain was seen repeatedly, ten times or more. The target antigen is unknown. TCRdb reprocessed the 5' RACE reads with MiXCR, giving one entry per CDR3 protein. The sample has more than 45,000 distinct CDR3 sequences; about 3% are singletons. The CDR3 runs 16 residues. Trimming pared 1 base from V and 0 bases from J, leaving 13 bases between. CDR1 and CDR2 from the germline V gene are DFQATT and SNEGSKA (reference sequence). The data originate from a study of neurological immune-mediated disorders. Study results and limitations: Expansion of TCR clones was greatest in HTLV-1-associated myelopathy and smallest in multiple sclerosis, where it fell below that of healthy controls.

The sequenced sample was PBMCs. This TCR came from a man in his forties with multiple sclerosis. J is TRBJ1-5 and V is TRBV20-1; D not certain. This CDR3 is CSARVDGRTSNQPQHF. The CDR3, as DNA: TGCAGTGCTAGAGTAGATGGACGAACTAGCAATCAGCCCCAGCATTTT.